A single sample is the source of the 8 T cell receptor beta chains below, sequenced in a study of OX40 agonist ivuxolimab in advanced cancers. Measured with immunoSEQ multiplex PCR; TCRdb has only the in-frame clones, and not every one. The sample records around 110,000 clones, 90% to 95% being singletons. This specimen was CD4+ or CD8+ T cells sorted from blood, taken in a trial of the OX40 agonist ivuxolimab. The origin of the receptors is an adult with an advanced solid tumor such as melanoma, head and neck, liver or kidney cancer.

The V gene is TRBV27, the J gene TRBJ1-3, with D unresolved. V was clipped by 5 bases and J by 4 bases, with 3 bases between them. The CDR3 runs to 11 residues. Germline CDR1 and CDR2: MNHEY and SMNVEV (reference sequence). In DNA form, the CDR3 reads TGTGCCAGCAGTCACGGAAACACCATATATTTT. This encodes CASSHGNTIYF.

The chain carries TRBV5-1 and TRBJ2-5; D possibly corresponds to TRBD2 (6 bases). The CDR3 extends over 14 amino acids. In germline, CDR1 is SGHRS, CDR2 YFSETQ. V lost 0 bases to trimming and J lost 7 bases, with 13 bases between them. Here the CDR3 reads CASSLEGPRGTQYF. For the CDR3, the DNA is TGCGCCAGCAGCTTGGAGGGCCCGCGGGGGACCCAGTACTTC.

This clone was observed once. The genes are TRBV11-2 and TRBJ1-4, with a tentative D call TRBD1 (5 bases). Germline CDR1 reads SGHAT; CDR2 reads FQNNGV. Trimming removed 5 bases from V and 8 bases from J, with 18 bases in between. This CDR3 has 15 amino acids. The CDR3 reads CASSPYGGRDEKLFF. The CDR3 bases are TGTGCCAGCAGCCCATATGGGGGACGCGACGAAAAACTGTTTTTT.

Here the CDR3 DNA reads TGTGCCAGCAGCCTCGACACTCCGAACTATGGCTACACCTTC. Translating gives CASSLDTPNYGYTF. The chain joins TRBV7-9 to TRBJ1-2, with D unresolved. The V gene's germline CDR1 is SEHNR and CDR2 FQNEAQ (reference sequence). With 5 bases removed from V and 2 bases from J, the gap between germline ends came to 12 bases. There are 14 residues in the CDR3.

This chain connects TRBV9 to TRBJ2-5; D gene unclear. This CDR3 spans 15 amino acids. The germline V and J ends were trimmed by 0 bases and 2 bases, with 11 bases remaining between them. The germline V gene encodes CDR1 SGDLS and CDR2 YYNGEE. This chain's CDR3 is CASSVAGVWQETQYF. The CDR3 coding sequence is TGTGCCAGCAGCGTAGCTGGTGTCTGGCAAGAGACCCAGTACTTC.

The rearrangement uses TRBV19 and TRBJ2-5; 10 bases match TRBD2. CDR1 LNHDA and CDR2 SQIVND come from the germline V gene (reference sequence). This CDR3 is 17 amino acids long. V trimming: 4 bases; J trimming: 2 bases; junction bases outside the gene matches: 10. CDR3 region: CASSNGLAALHQETQYF. DNA for the CDR3: TGTGCCAGTAGTAACGGACTAGCGGCTCTGCATCAAGAGACCCAGTACTTC.

This chain joins TRBV25-1 and TRBJ2-1; 8 nucleotides agree with TRBD1. V shed 3 bases and J 6 bases; nucleotides not matched to a gene: 7. The germline CDR1 and CDR2 sequences are MGHDK and SYGVNS. The CDR3 spans 15 residues. CDR3 protein: CASSETGVVFNEQFF. The CDR3 DNA follows: TGTGCCAGCAGTGAGACAGGGGTCGTCTTCAATGAGCAGTTCTTC.

The gene calls are TRBV25-1 and TRBJ2-3; the match to TRBD2 covers 8 bases. Per germline, CDR1 MGHDK and CDR2 SYGVNS. The CDR3 consists of 18 residues. With 0 bases clipped from V and 1 base from J, the junction kept 9 bases outside the gene matches. The CDR3 sequence is CASSEYILSGGRTDTQYF. As DNA, the CDR3 is TGTGCCAGCAGTGAATATATCTTGAGCGGGGGACGCACAGATACGCAGTATTTT. Full variable domain (remainder filled in from reference TRBV25-1 and TRBJ2-3): EADIYQTPRYLVIGTGKKITLECSQTMGHDKMYWYQQDPGMELHLIHYSYGVNSTEKGDLSSESTVSRIRTEHFPLTLESARPSHTSQYLCASSEYILSGGRTDTQYFGPGTRLTVL.